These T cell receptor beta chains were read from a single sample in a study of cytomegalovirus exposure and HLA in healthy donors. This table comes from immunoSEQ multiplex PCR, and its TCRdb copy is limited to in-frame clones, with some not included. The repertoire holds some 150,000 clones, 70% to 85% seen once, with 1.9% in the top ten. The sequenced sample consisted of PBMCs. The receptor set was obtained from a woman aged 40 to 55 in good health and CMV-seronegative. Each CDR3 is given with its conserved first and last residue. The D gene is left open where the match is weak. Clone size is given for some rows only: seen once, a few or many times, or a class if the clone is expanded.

TGCGCCAGCAGCTTGGGTAGCGGCGGCTCTGGGGCCAACGTCCTGACTTTC	CASSLGSGGSGANVLTF	once	NA	TRBJ2-6	TRBV5-1
TGTGCCAGCAGCTTCCCCCGCCGCAGGGACAGGGGGTATAGCAATCAGCCCCAGCATTTT	CASSFPRRRDRGYSNQPQHF	NA	TRBD1	TRBJ1-5	TRBV11-3
TGTGCCAGCAGCCTATCAACGGGTGGAGATGAGCAGTTCTTC	CASSLSTGGDEQFF	NA	NA	TRBJ2-1	TRBV7-9
TGTGCCAGCAGCAAAGAAGGATCGGGGGGAAATTATGGCTACACCTTC	CASSKEGSGGNYGYTF	NA	NA	TRBJ1-2	TRBV7-2
TGTGCCAGCAGTTTTGCAGGGGCCTCCGAGCAGTACTTC	CASSFAGASEQYF	NA	NA	TRBJ2-7	TRBV27
TGTGCCAGCAGCTTGAATCAGGCGGGAGTTTCTTTAGATACGCAGTATTTT	CASSLNQAGVSLDTQYF	NA	TRBD2	TRBJ2-3	TRBV5-4
TGCGCCAGCAGCCAGAGGGGAGGGGGAATTGATCAGCCCCAGCATTTT	CASSQRGGGIDQPQHF	once	NA	TRBJ1-5	TRBV4-1
TGTGCCAGCAGTCGAGCGGGGGAAGGCACCGGGGAGCTGTTTTTT	CASSRAGEGTGELFF	NA	TRBD2	TRBJ2-2	TRBV28
TGTGCCAGCAGCTTGGGGGGGGCCCCCTACTCTGGAAACACCATATATTTT	CASSLGGAPYSGNTIYF	NA	NA	TRBJ1-3	TRBV7-6
TGCGCCAGCAGCCAAGAAGGACAGAGCACAGATACGCAGTATTTT	CASSQEGQSTDTQYF	NA	NA	TRBJ2-3	TRBV4-3
TGTGCCAGCAGCCAAGGACACCTCAAAGGGACTGAAGCTTTCTTT	CASSQGHLKGTEAFF	few	NA	TRBJ1-1	TRBV7-2
TGTGCCAGCAGCTTGATTCGTGGGGGGGAGACCCAGTACTTC	CASSLIRGGETQYF	NA	NA	TRBJ2-5	TRBV5-6
TGTGCCAGCAGTGAGATTCCGCAGGGGGCAGTTTCACCCCTCCACTTT	CASSEIPQGAVSPLHF	NA	TRBD1	TRBJ1-6	TRBV6-1
TGTGCCAGCAGTGCCCATTCGAGTGCACTGTTTTTT	CASSAHSSALFF	NA	NA	TRBJ1-4	TRBV28
TGTGCCAGCAAAAATTCGGGGACAGGGATCTCCTACAATGAGCAGTTCTTC	CASKNSGTGISYNEQFF	NA	TRBD1	TRBJ2-1	TRBV28
TGTGCCAGCAGCTTCGGGGATGAAGCTTTCTTT	CASSFGDEAFF	NA	NA	TRBJ1-1	TRBV7-9
TGTTCCAGCAGCTTAGGACTAGCGGGATCCTACGAGCAGTACTTC	CSSSLGLAGSYEQYF	NA	TRBD2	TRBJ2-7	TRBV7-9
TGTGCCAGCAGTGACGACTCTAGCGGGACATACAATGAGCAGTTCTTC	CASSDDSSGTYNEQFF	NA	TRBD2	TRBJ2-1	TRBV2
TGTGCCAGCAGCTTCCTTCTCGGACAGATCGAGTACTTC	CASSFLLGQIEYF	once	NA	TRBJ2-7	TRBV7-2
TGCGCCAGCAGCCAAAGGGAGGATGGGGCGGGCCCCACCTACGAGCAGTACTTC	CASSQREDGAGPTYEQYF	NA	NA	TRBJ2-7	TRBV4-1
TGTGCCAGCAGCTTCGGGACAGTCAACTATGGCTACACCTTC	CASSFGTVNYGYTF	NA	TRBD1	TRBJ1-2	TRBV5-4
TGTGCCAGCAGGCTACAGGACACAGCTAACTATGGCTACACCTTC	CASRLQDTANYGYTF	NA	NA	TRBJ1-2	TRBV5-6
TGTGCCAGCAGCCCCCGTCGGTGGGGGGATAATACGCTCCACGAGCAGTACTTC	CASSPRRWGDNTLHEQYF	NA	NA	TRBJ2-7	TRBV5-8
TGTGCCAGCAGTGAAGCGACGGGGATCCCCTACAATGAGCAGTTCTTC	CASSEATGIPYNEQFF	NA	NA	TRBJ2-1	TRBV6-1
TGTGCCAGCAGCGTTCAGGGAAACACTGAAGCTTTCTTT	CASSVQGNTEAFF	NA	NA	TRBJ1-1	TRBV6-1
TGTGCCAGCGCCCAGTTCCGCTCCTACAATGAGCAGTTCTTC	CASAQFRSYNEQFF	NA	NA	TRBJ2-1	TRBV25-1
TGCGCCAGCAGCTTGCGACCCCCCTACCCGGGAGCCATGAACACTGAAGCTTTCTTT	CASSLRPPYPGAMNTEAFF	once	NA	TRBJ1-1	TRBV5-1
TGTGCCAGCAGTTTGGGGTACAGGGTTAGCACAGATACGCAGTATTTT	CASSLGYRVSTDTQYF	NA	NA	TRBJ2-3	TRBV27
TGCGCCAGCAGCCAAGAATCGAGAACCGGTTACACTGAAGCTTTCTTT	CASSQESRTGYTEAFF	once	NA	TRBJ1-1	TRBV4-3
TGTGCCAGCAGCTTAGGCCTAGCGGGAGGGCAAGAGACCCAGTACTTC	CASSLGLAGGQETQYF	once	TRBD2	TRBJ2-5	TRBV7-6
TGTGCCAGCAGCCGACTAGCGGGAGGGAAAGAGCAGTACTTC	CASSRLAGGKEQYF	NA	TRBD2	TRBJ2-7	TRBV7-2
TGTGCCAGCAGCTTAGGGGCAGGATTGGCAGAGACCCAGTACTTC	CASSLGAGLAETQYF	NA	NA	TRBJ2-5	TRBV11-2
TGTGCCAGCAGCCAGGGACAGGACGGGGAGCCCCAGCATTTT	CASSQGQDGEPQHF	NA	TRBD1	TRBJ1-5	TRBV7-9
TGTGCCAGCAGTTTACCGGGACTAGCAATGGAGACCCAGTACTTC	CASSLPGLAMETQYF	once	TRBD2	TRBJ2-5	TRBV28
TGTGCCAGCAGAGCCTTAGGGAGCTCCTACGAGCAGTACTTC	CASRALGSSYEQYF	NA	NA	TRBJ2-7	TRBV6-1
TGTGCCAGCAGTTTAACTTACAATGAGCAGTTCTTC	CASSLTYNEQFF	NA	NA	TRBJ2-1	TRBV28
TGTGCCAGTAACACGGGTTGGACCTACAATGAGCAGTTCTTC	CASNTGWTYNEQFF	NA	NA	TRBJ2-1	TRBV19
TGTGCCAGCAGCAGGGAGGAATCCTATGGCTACACCTTC	CASSREESYGYTF	NA	NA	TRBJ1-2	TRBV9
TGCGCCAGCAGCTGGAGCCACCCATCCTCCTACGAGCAGTACTTC	CASSWSHPSSYEQYF	NA	NA	TRBJ2-7	TRBV5-1
TGTGCCAGCAGTACTGGCTATGGCTACACCTTC	CASSTGYGYTF	NA	NA	TRBJ1-2	TRBV6-5
TGTGCCAGCAGTTATTCTTCCGGGAGAAACGAGCAGTACTTC	CASSYSSGRNEQYF	NA	NA	TRBJ2-7	TRBV6-5
TGTGCCAGCTCACCACGACTAGAAGCAGATACGCAGTATTTT	CASSPRLEADTQYF	NA	NA	TRBJ2-3	TRBV18
TGTGCCAGCAGTTTAACACTAGCGGGCACAGATACGCAGTATTTT	CASSLTLAGTDTQYF	once	TRBD2	TRBJ2-3	TRBV28
TGTGCCAGCAGCCCTAGCTCTCTCTGGGAGCAGTACTTC	CASSPSSLWEQYF	NA	NA	TRBJ2-7	TRBV2
TGTGCCAGCAGCTCACAGATGAACACTGAAGCTTTCTTT	CASSSQMNTEAFF	NA	NA	TRBJ1-1	TRBV7-9
TGTGCCTGGAGTACCCAGGGGGTATCCTATAATTCACCCCTCCACTTT	CAWSTQGVSYNSPLHF	NA	TRBD1	TRBJ1-6	TRBV30
TGTGCCAGCCGCAATTGGGACAGGGGCCGGTCGGGCTACACCTTC	CASRNWDRGRSGYTF	NA	TRBD1	TRBJ1-2	TRBV27
TGTGCCAGCAGCCTTGGACTAGCGGGAGGGTCCGAGCAGTACTTC	CASSLGLAGGSEQYF	NA	TRBD2	TRBJ2-7	TRBV7-2
TGTGCCAGCAGCGTAGAGGCTAGCGGGAGAATCGGAGAGCAGTACTTC	CASSVEASGRIGEQYF	once	TRBD2	TRBJ2-7	TRBV9
TGTGCCAGCAGACGACCGGGACAGGGGGCGGATGGCTACACCTTC	CASRRPGQGADGYTF	once	TRBD1	TRBJ1-2	TRBV6-5
TGTGCCAGCAGCCAGGACCCGGGACTAGCGCTATACAATGAGCAGTTCTTC	CASSQDPGLALYNEQFF	once	TRBD2	TRBJ2-1	TRBV4-2
TGCGCCAGCAGCCAAGACAGGGGTATCGACACTGAAGCTTTCTTT	CASSQDRGIDTEAFF	NA	NA	TRBJ1-1	TRBV4-3
TGTGCCAGCAGCTTAGCGCCGGCGACAGCCCAAGAGACCCAGTACTTC	CASSLAPATAQETQYF	NA	NA	TRBJ2-5	TRBV7-9
TGTGCCAGCAGCCCCGTCGTGAGACAGGCCGGGCTGATTCAGTACTTC	CASSPVVRQAGLIQYF	few	NA	TRBJ2-7	TRBV5-5